This paragraph reports one T cell receptor beta chain. CDR3 length equals 14 residues. The germline V gene encodes CDR1 SGHNT and CDR2 YYREEE (reference sequence). Trimming stripped 1 base from V and 1 base from J, with 8 bases between. TCRdb keeps only in-frame clones here, not all; method: immunoSEQ multiplex PCR. This sample has around 20,000 clones, with around two thirds found just once. These data are taken from a study of OX40 agonist ivuxolimab in advanced cancers. Study-level background: Having had anti-PD-1, anti-PD-L1 or anti-CTLA-4 therapy before was allowed, and 40% to 45% had some.

The sequence derives from an adult with an advanced solid tumor such as melanoma, head and neck, liver or kidney cancer. The material was CD4+ or CD8+ T cells sorted from blood, obtained in a trial of the OX40 agonist ivuxolimab. The chain joins TRBV5-4 to TRBJ1-1; D is unresolved. The CDR3 nucleotides are TGTGCCAGCAGCTTGTTAGGCGGGAACACTGAAGCTTTCTTT. Encoded protein: CASSLLGGNTEAFF.